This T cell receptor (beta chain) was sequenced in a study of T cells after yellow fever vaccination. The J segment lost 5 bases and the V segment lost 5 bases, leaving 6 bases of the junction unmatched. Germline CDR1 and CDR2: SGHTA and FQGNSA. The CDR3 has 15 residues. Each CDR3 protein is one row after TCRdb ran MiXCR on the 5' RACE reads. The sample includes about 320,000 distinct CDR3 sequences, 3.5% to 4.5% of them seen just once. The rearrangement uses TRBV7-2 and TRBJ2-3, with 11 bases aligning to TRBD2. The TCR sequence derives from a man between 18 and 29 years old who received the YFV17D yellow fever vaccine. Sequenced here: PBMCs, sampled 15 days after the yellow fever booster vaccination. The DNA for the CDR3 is TGTGCCAGCAGCCCTACTAGCGGGGGAAGAGATACGCAGTATTTT. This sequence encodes CASSPTSGGRDTQYF.